This T cell receptor beta chain was sequenced for a study of blood T cells in healthy people across ages. V dropped 3 bases and J dropped 3 bases, with 12 bases sitting between them. This CDR3 region has 15 residues. Per germline, CDR1 ENHRY and CDR2 SYGVKD. Next came a second PCR, run for roughly 7 to 12 cycles, which used a sample-barcoded 5' primer along with a J-beta primer mix. TCRdb re-derived calls from the 5' RACE reads in MiXCR, one entry per CDR3 protein. The repertoire has some 370,000 distinct CDR3 sequences, over 45% of them found once; the top ten carry roughly 51%. General study results and limits: Fewer expanded clones and more diversity marked long-lived versus aged donors.

With regard to this clonotype: Its antigen is unidentified.

Caucasian, healthy and from Russia, the donors were aged between about 6 and 90. PBMCs were isolated at a quantity of at least 6 million per sample. The chain employs TRBV10-3 and TRBJ1-5, with a tentative D call TRBD1 (5 bases). Sequencing was done on a sample of blood. This receptor was identified in a man aged 55 to 70 in good health. The CDR3 DNA sequence: TGTGCCATCAGTGAAGCTGGGGACGACAATCAGCCCCAGCATTTT. Its translation is CAISEAGDDNQPQHF.